The rows below give T cell receptor beta chains drawn from one sample of a study of response to subunit inactivated influenza vaccine. One entry per CDR3 protein, called by TCRdb with MiXCR from the RT-PCR reads. Seen here are approximately 700,000 distinct CDR3 sequences, about 15% observed once, and the top ten hold 5.5% to 8%. The sequenced sample was PBMCs from blood, obtained 14 days before vaccination. The receptors derive from a man over 45 who received an inactivated influenza vaccine. Both conserved end residues are part of each CDR3. A D gene is named only where the DNA matches it firmly. Not all rows give a size; the values are once, few, many and, for expanded clones, a class.

TRBV6-2/TRBV6-3	.	TRBD2	TRBJ2-1	TGTGCCAGCAGTTACGGCGGGAGCGGCTCCTACAATGAGCAGTTCTTC	CASSYGGSGSYNEQFF
TRBV30	many	.	TRBJ2-1	TGTGCCTGGAGGAGGGGGTACAATGAGCAGTTCTTC	CAWRRGYNEQFF
TRBV18	.	TRBD2	TRBJ2-4	TGTGCCAGCTCATCGTACCTAGCGGGGGAAGGCATTCAGTACTTC	CASSSYLAGEGIQYF
TRBV12-3/TRBV12-4	.	.	TRBJ1-1	TGTGCCAGCAGTTTCCGGGGGAGCCTTAGCACTGAAGCTTTCTTT	CASSFRGSLSTEAFF
TRBV6-1	few	TRBD2	TRBJ2-3	TGTGCCAGCAGTGAAGGGCAGCGGGACTCGCAGTATTTT	CASSEGQRDSQYF
TRBV28	few	.	TRBJ1-2	TGTGCCAGCAGGACAAGCAGGGCGCACTACTATGGCTACACCTTC	CASRTSRAHYYGYTF
TRBV5-1	many	.	TRBJ2-5	TGCGCCAGCAGCTTGGGGGCACTTCAAGAGACCCAGTACTTC	CASSLGALQETQYF
TRBV12-3/TRBV12-4	many	.	TRBJ2-1	TGTGCCAGCACCGTCAGGGGCTTGCCGAACCCCTACAATGAGCAGTTCTTC	CASTVRGLPNPYNEQFF
TRBV5-6	few	.	TRBJ2-1	TGTGCCAGCAGCAGGGGCCCCCTCAATGAGCAGTTCTTC	CASSRGPLNEQFF
TRBV3-1	.	.	TRBJ1-2	TGTGCCAGCAGCCAAGGCAGGATTTCATATGGCTACACCTTC	CASSQGRISYGYTF